Listed below are T cell receptor beta chains from one sample, sequenced in a study of blood T cell repertoires in COVID-19. Here immunoSEQ multiplex PCR was the method, and the copy in TCRdb shows in-frame clones only, minus some. This table has a few hundred thousand clones, roughly 80% appearing once. The sample was peripheral blood. The receptors derive from a woman aged 18-29 years with acute or convalescent COVID-19. Each CDR3 is given with its conserved first and last residue. D genes are given only for firm matches. A clone size is listed for some rows: how often the clone was seen (once, few, many), or a class if it is expanded.

v_call	clone_size	d_call	j_call	cdr3_nt	cdr3_aa
TRBV5-8	-	-	TRBJ2-5	TGTGCCAGCAATGTTGACGCAGGGATCACGGAGACCCAGTACTTC	CASNVDAGITETQYF
TRBV21-1	-	-	TRBJ1-1	TGTGCCAGCAGCACAAACCGGACAGGGCGGGTGGACACTGAAGCTTTCTTT	CASSTNRTGRVDTEAFF
TRBV6-2/TRBV6-3	-	TRBD2	TRBJ2-1	TGTGCCAGCAGTTACTCGAACGGGAGGGCCATAAATGAGCAGTTCTTC	CASSYSNGRAINEQFF
TRBV19	-	-	TRBJ1-6	TGTGCCAGCGATTCAGGGATCGGGGGTTCACCCCTCCACTTT	CASDSGIGGSPLHF
TRBV5-8	-	TRBD2	TRBJ2-1	TGTGCCAGCAGCGCCGGGACTAGCGGGAGGAATGAGCAGTTCTTC	CASSAGTSGRNEQFF
TRBV19	-	TRBD2	TRBJ2-1	TGTGCCAGTGCCACTAGCGGGAGTAACAATGAGCAGTTCTTC	CASATSGSNNEQFF
TRBV5-1	-	-	TRBJ1-1	TGCGCCAGCAGCCCCTACTACGGAGGGCGAGGGGACACTGAAGCTTTCTTT	CASSPYYGGRGDTEAFF
TRBV10-3	few	-	TRBJ2-7	TGTGCCATCAGTGACAGGGGTCCCGAGCAGTACTTC	CAISDRGPEQYF
TRBV10-1	-	TRBD2	TRBJ2-1	TGCGCCAGCAGCGCCCTAGCGGGAGTGGGCAATGAGCAGTTCTTC	CASSALAGVGNEQFF
TRBV15	-	TRBD1	TRBJ2-7	TGTGCCACCAGCCCCGAGGGGGCTGAGGAGTACTTC	CATSPEGAEEYF
TRBV5-5	-	TRBD1	TRBJ2-1	TGTGCCAGCAGCGGCGCCGGGACAGCCTACAATGAGCAGTTCTTC	CASSGAGTAYNEQFF
TRBV5-1	few	TRBD2	TRBJ2-5	TGCGCCAGCAGCCTAGCTAAGGGACTAGGGACTCAAGAGACCCAGTACTTC	CASSLAKGLGTQETQYF
TRBV28	-	-	TRBJ2-1	TGTGCCAGCAGTTTACGGTGGCTAGCTAACCGAAAACAAAGATTTAATGAGCAGTTCTTC	CASSLRWLANRKQRFNEQFF
TRBV7-9	once	TRBD2	TRBJ2-5	TGTGCCAGCAGCCCCCGACTAGCGGGAGGGCTAGAGACCCAGTACTTC	CASSPRLAGGLETQYF
TRBV25-1	-	TRBD1	TRBJ2-2	TGTGCCAGCAGTGAGGCAGGGGGACACACCGGGGAGCTGTTTTTT	CASSEAGGHTGELFF
TRBV19	once	-	TRBJ2-1	TGTGCCAGTAGTATGCTCAGACAAAATGAGCAGTTCTTC	CASSMLRQNEQFF
TRBV2	-	-	TRBJ1-1	TGTGCCAGCAGGGTTGGAGGCTCGAACACTGAAGCTTTCTTT	CASRVGGSNTEAFF
TRBV3-1/TRBV3-2	-	-	TRBJ2-7	TGTGCCAGCAGCACCTCCCTGGGGGCCCCCTACGAGCAGTACTTC	CASSTSLGAPYEQYF
TRBV28	once	TRBD1	TRBJ1-1	TGTGCCAGCAGTTTAGGATACGGGACAGGGGGCGTTATAACTGAAGCTTTCTTT	CASSLGYGTGGVITEAFF
TRBV24-1	-	TRBD1	TRBJ1-5	TGTGCCACCAACCCGGGACAGAAAGGGTCCCGAAGCGATCAGCCCCAGCATTTT	CATNPGQKGSRSDQPQHF
TRBV3-1/TRBV3-2	-	TRBD1	TRBJ1-5	TGTGCCAGCAGCCCTGTTACGCCAGGGGGCATCGATCAGCCCCAGCATTTT	CASSPVTPGGIDQPQHF
TRBV28	-	TRBD1	TRBJ1-3	TGTGCCAGCAGTTTATCCAGACAGGGAGGAAACACCATATATTTT	CASSLSRQGGNTIYF
TRBV27	-	TRBD1	TRBJ2-7	TGTGCCAGTGCCCCCGGGACAGGGGCATACGAGCAGTACTTC	CASAPGTGAYEQYF
TRBV21-1	-	-	TRBJ2-3	TGTGCCAGCCCCCAGGCAGGGGAGCGGGAGGGAAACACAGATACGCAGTATTTT	CASPQAGEREGNTDTQYF
TRBV18	-	-	TRBJ2-7	TGTGCCAGCTCACCTACCCGTGGATCTAGCTACTACGAGCAGTACTTC	CASSPTRGSSYYEQYF
TRBV28	-	TRBD1	TRBJ1-1	TGTGCCAGCAGTCCCTCGTCGGGACAGGGAATCACTGAAGCTTTCTTT	CASSPSSGQGITEAFF
TRBV2	-	TRBD2	TRBJ2-7	TGTGCCAGCAGTGAAGGGCTAGCGGGGACCTACGAGCAGTACTTC	CASSEGLAGTYEQYF
TRBV10-3	-	-	TRBJ2-7	TGTGCCATCAGTCCAGGGGATAAGAGCTCCTACGAGCAGTACTTC	CAISPGDKSSYEQYF
TRBV4-2	-	TRBD2	TRBJ2-1	TGTGCCAGCAGCACCGGGACTATAATGGGGGGTGAGCAGTTCTTC	CASSTGTIMGGEQFF
TRBV30	-	TRBD1	TRBJ1-3	TGTGCCTGGGGCAGGACAGGGGGCGGATGGAACACCATATATTTT	CAWGRTGGGWNTIYF